Following are 4 T cell receptor beta chains from one sample sequenced in a study of a mutant IDH1 vaccine in newly diagnosed glioma (dated by TCRdb to the early 2020s). The time point label corresponds to: week 11, during vaccination. Each vaccine dose, consisting of 300 ug of a 20-mer mutant IDH1 peptide in Montanide, was administered subcutaneously with topical imiquimod. Their antigens are not known. Library preparation employed the immunoSEQ multiplex PCR assay. In TCRdb, the immuneACCESS table is reduced to in-frame sequences with V and J assigned. These tables do not hold every clone; where another copy was compared, an unresolved V gene accounts for under half, and the others remain unexplained. The sample contains about 21,000 clones, over 85% of them found a single time. The ten largest account for around 5.4% of the sample. This sample comprised PBMCs, obtained from a glioma patient whose treatment included an IDH1 peptide vaccine. The source is a woman in her thirties or forties with glioma.

The J gene is TRBJ2-2, the V gene TRBV7-8; 8 bases align to TRBD2. The V and J ends lost 4 bases and 5 bases, in that order; junction bases with no gene match: 21. This CDR3 is built from 20 residues. CDR1 is SGHVS, CDR2 FQNEAQ, per germline. The CDR3 sequence: CASSWKGRGPSGSRTGELFF. The CDR3 DNA follows: TGTGCCAGCAGCTGGAAGGGGCGCGGTCCCAGCGGGAGTCGTACCGGGGAGCTGTTTTTT.

The chain has TRBV5-1 and TRBJ2-3; D not resolved. Per the germline V gene, CDR1 is SGHRS and CDR2 is YFSETQ. The CDR3 spans 12 residues. V was pared by 3 bases and J by 2 bases, with 4 bases between. CDR3: CASSYTTDTQYF. CDR3 bases: TGCGCCAGCAGCTACACCACAGATACGCAGTATTTT.

J is TRBJ2-2 and V is TRBV9; 9 positions agree with TRBD2. Germline V gene data show CDR1 as SGDLS and CDR2 as YYNGEE. The CDR3 is made up of 15 amino acids. J lost 7 bases, V lost 2 bases, and 6 bases had no gene match. The CDR3: CASSVSGRGIGELFF. The CDR3 region has the DNA TGTGCCAGCAGCGTTAGCGGGAGAGGTATCGGGGAGCTGTTTTTT.

This rearrangement joins TRBV5-1 to TRBJ1-1; D not resolved. Germline lookup yields CDR1 SGHRS and CDR2 YFSETQ. The CDR3 contains 15 residues. V was cut by 0 bases and J by 2 bases, with 11 bases left in between. This chain's CDR3 is CASSLGAGDNTEAFF. The CDR3 nucleotides read TGCGCCAGCAGCTTGGGTGCCGGGGATAACACTGAAGCTTTCTTT.